These 18 T cell receptor beta chains were sequenced from one sample in a study of OX40 agonist ivuxolimab in advanced cancers. Data came from immunoSEQ multiplex PCR; TCRdb stores just in-frame clones and leaves some out. The data hold around 20,000 clones, with 74% observed a single time. Sequencing used CD4+ or CD8+ T cells sorted from blood, obtained in a trial of the OX40 agonist ivuxolimab. The receptors were gathered from an adult with an advanced solid tumor such as melanoma, head and neck, liver or kidney cancer.

The chain recombines TRBV19 with TRBJ2-7; TRBD2 matches 7 bases. The CDR3 loop spans 14 amino acids. With 5 bases clipped from V and 2 bases from J, the junction kept 6 bases outside the gene matches. Germline values: CDR1 LNHDA, CDR2 SQIVND (reference sequence). CDR3: CASSRRAGPYEQYF. DNA of the CDR3: TGTGCCAGTAGTCGCAGAGCGGGGCCCTACGAGCAGTACTTC.

This clone was observed a single time. The chain is built from TRBV18 and TRBJ2-7, with 9 bases identical to TRBD1. This CDR3 is 15 amino acids long. From germline, CDR1 is KGHSH and CDR2 LQKENI. The V and J ends lost 0 bases and 0 bases, in that order; junction bases with no gene match: 0. CDR3 loop: CASSPPGQGSYEQYF. The CDR3 DNA reads TGTGCCAGCTCACCACCGGGACAGGGCTCCTACGAGCAGTACTTC.

The chain carries TRBV2 and TRBJ2-7, with D possibly matching TRBD2 (6 bases). The CDR3 spans 13 residues. The V gene lost 8 bases and the J gene lost 2 bases, with 13 bases spanning the gap. Germline lookup yields CDR1 SNHLY and CDR2 FYNNEI. The CDR3 coding sequence is TGTGCCAGCCAAGGAGGGATCACCTACGAGCAGTACTTC. This codes for CASQGGITYEQYF. Complete variable domain (other parts from reference TRBV2 and TRBJ2-7): EPEVTQTPSHQVTQMGQEVILRCVPISNHLYFYWYRQILGQKVEFLVSFYNNEISEKSEIFDDQFSVERPDGSNFTLKIRSTKLEDSAMYFCASQGGITYEQYFGPGTRLTVT.

The CDR3 nucleotides are TGTGCCAGCAGCTTATCCGGGACAGACGAGCAGTACTTC. Translation gives CASSLSGTDEQYF. This chain joins TRBV7-9 and TRBJ2-7; 7 bases are a match to TRBD1. Trimming at V came to 2 bases and at J to 5 bases, leaving 3 bases not matched to a gene. Germline V gene data show CDR1 as SEHNR and CDR2 as FQNEAQ (reference sequence). The CDR3 runs 13 residues.

The chain combines TRBV28 with TRBJ2-5; possible D gene TRBD2, 6 bases. The ends were cut back, 4 bases at V and 3 bases at J, with 18 bases in the middle. This CDR3 contains 16 residues. Germline loops: CDR1 MDHEN, CDR2 SYDVKM. CDR3: CASSYPEMEGEETQYF. CDR3 nucleotide sequence: TGTGCCAGCAGTTACCCGGAAATGGAGGGAGAAGAGACCCAGTACTTC.

This clone was observed a single time. The same CDR3 is also encoded by other DNA sequences in this sample. The rearrangement links TRBV5-6 to TRBJ1-5; no definite D call. V lost 0 bases and J 4 bases, leaving 2 bases between the germline ends. This CDR3 has 12 residues. The V gene's germline CDR1 is SGHDT and CDR2 YYEEEE. CDR3 bases: TGTGCCAGCAGCTTGGGGAATCAGCCCCAGCATTTT. This codes for CASSLGNQPQHF.

The chain carries TRBV13 and TRBJ2-2, with TRBD2 matching 11 bases. This CDR3 has 16 residues. V lost 5 bases to trimming and J lost 4 bases; unmatched junction nucleotides: 6. The germline gives CDR1 PRHDT, CDR2 FYEKMQ (reference sequence). CDR3 protein: CASSPLAGGFTGELFF. For the CDR3, the DNA is TGTGCCAGCAGCCCCCTAGCGGGGGGTTTCACCGGGGAGCTGTTTTTT.

Only a few counts were recorded for this clone. The chain couples TRBV29-1 to TRBJ1-1, with D uncertain. The ends were cut back, 7 bases at V and 5 bases at J, with 8 bases in the middle. Germline CDR1 is SQVTM and CDR2 is ANQGSEA. This CDR3 is 10 amino acids long. The CDR3 spells CSAGWTEAFF. CDR3 in DNA: TGCAGCGCCGGGTGGACTGAAGCTTTCTTT.

The V call is TRBV19, the J call TRBJ1-1; D is undetermined. Trimming took 1 base from V and 4 from J, leaving 7 bases between them. This CDR3 is 13 amino acids long. Germline CDR1 LNHDA, CDR2 SQIVND (reference sequence). The DNA of the CDR3 is TGTGCCAGTAGTATAGGACTGAGCACTGAAGCTTTCTTT. It encodes CASSIGLSTEAFF. The full variable domain, with the rest looked up from reference TRBV19 and TRBJ1-1, is DGGITQSPKYLFRKEGQNVTLSCEQNLNHDAMYWYRQDPGQGLRLIYYSQIVNDFQKGDIAEGYSVSREKKESFPLTVTSAQKNPTAFYLCASSIGLSTEAFFGQGTRLTVV.

The V and J genes are TRBV5-1 and TRBJ2-7, with D possibly matching TRBD2 (6 bases). This CDR3 is 13 amino acids long. Trimming pared 5 bases from V and 0 bases from J, leaving 9 bases between. Germline V gene sequence: CDR1 SGHRS, CDR2 YFSETQ. The CDR3 coding sequence is TGCGCCAGCAGTGACGGGAGCTCCTACGAGCAGTACTTC. It translates to CASSDGSSYEQYF.

On this clone itself: Additional DNA sequences in this sample encode the identical CDR3. This chain uses TRBV9 with TRBJ2-7; TRBD1 is a possible D gene (5 bases). This CDR3 has 12 residues. The V gene's germline CDR1 is SGDLS and CDR2 YYNGEE. Trimming stripped 3 bases from V and 4 bases from J, with 8 bases between. This CDR3 reads CASSDDSYEQYF. In DNA form, the CDR3 reads TGTGCCAGCAGCGACGACAGTTACGAGCAGTACTTC.

By proportion, this clone is large (0.1 to 1%). The chain uses TRBV5-1 and TRBJ2-7; D is uncertain. CDR3 size: 15 residues. Germline CDR1 reads SGHRS; CDR2 reads YFSETQ. Trimming stripped 2 bases from V and 1 base from J, with 13 bases between. CDR3 in amino acids: CASSLPSVGSYEQYF. CDR3 nucleotide sequence: TGCGCCAGCAGCTTACCCTCAGTGGGTTCCTACGAGCAGTACTTC.

J is TRBJ2-7 and V is TRBV5-6, with D uncertain. V lost 1 base, J lost 1 base, and 6 bases lay in between. Germline lookup yields CDR1 SGHDT and CDR2 YYEEEE. This CDR3 has 13 amino acids. This CDR3 reads CASSLLQSYEQYF. DNA for the CDR3: TGTGCCAGCAGCTTGTTGCAATCCTACGAGCAGTACTTC.

The J gene is TRBJ2-7, the V gene TRBV4-1, with a tentative D call TRBD2 (5 bases). There are 18 residues in the CDR3. Trimming took off 1 base at V and 2 bases at J, with 21 bases between the two ends. Germline V CDR1 and CDR2: MGHRA, YSYEKL. The chain's CDR3 is CASSQGLSGQQLPYEQYF. The CDR3 nucleotides read TGCGCCAGCAGCCAAGGCCTAAGCGGCCAGCAACTCCCCTACGAGCAGTACTTC.

The chain uses TRBV7-9 and TRBJ2-2; 7 bases map to TRBD1. CDR1 and CDR2 from the germline V gene are SEHNR and FQNEAQ (reference sequence). V trimming: 0 bases; J trimming: 4 bases; junction bases outside the gene matches: 5. This CDR3 is built from 16 residues. The CDR3 loop is CASSLADRDGTGELFF. The CDR3 DNA sequence: TGTGCCAGCAGCTTAGCTGACAGGGACGGCACCGGGGAGCTGTTTTTT. The full variable domain, its missing parts supplied by reference TRBV7-9 and TRBJ2-2, is DTGVSQNPRHKITKRGQNVTFRCDPISEHNRLYWYRQTLGQGPEFLTYFQNEAQLEKSRLLSDRFSAERPKGSFSTLEIQRTEQGDSAMYLCASSLADRDGTGELFFGEGSRLTVL.

This clone was observed a handful of times. The chain combines TRBV4-3 with TRBJ1-1; possibly TRBD1 for D (6 bases). V lost 3 bases and J lost 8, with 10 bases in between. The germline V gene has CDR1 LGHNA and CDR2 YSLEER. The CDR3 runs to 12 residues. CDR3: CASSHKTGEAFF. The CDR3 nucleotides are TGCGCCAGCAGCCATAAGACAGGAGAAGCTTTCTTT.

This chain joins TRBV19 and TRBJ1-1; no clear D. The CDR3 contains 12 residues. Per germline, CDR1 LNHDA and CDR2 SQIVND (reference sequence). The V gene lost 0 bases and the J gene lost 7 bases, with 6 bases spanning the gap. DNA of the CDR3: TGTGCCAGTAGTATAGAATTCCGTGAAGCTTTCTTT. Translating it yields CASSIEFREAFF.

The V gene is TRBV6-5, the J gene TRBJ1-5; D gene ambiguous. Germline values: CDR1 MNHEY, CDR2 SVGAGI. V was shortened by 0 bases and J by 7 bases, with 7 bases between the two germline ends. CDR3 length equals 13 residues. The CDR3, as DNA: TGTGCCAGCAGTTACTCCCTGAAACAGCCCCAGCATTTT. Translated: CASSYSLKQPQHF.